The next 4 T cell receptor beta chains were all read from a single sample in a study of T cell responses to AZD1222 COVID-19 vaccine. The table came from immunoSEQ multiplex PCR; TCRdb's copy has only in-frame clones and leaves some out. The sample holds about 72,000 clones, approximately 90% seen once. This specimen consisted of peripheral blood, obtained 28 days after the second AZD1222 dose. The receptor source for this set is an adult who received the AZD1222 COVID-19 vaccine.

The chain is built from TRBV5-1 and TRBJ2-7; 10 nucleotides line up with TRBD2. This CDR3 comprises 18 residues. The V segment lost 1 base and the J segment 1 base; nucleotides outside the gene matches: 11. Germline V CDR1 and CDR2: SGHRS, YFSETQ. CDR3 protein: CASSLRLAGGQVSYEQYF. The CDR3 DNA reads TGCGCCAGCAGCTTGAGGTTAGCGGGAGGCCAGGTTTCCTACGAGCAGTACTTC. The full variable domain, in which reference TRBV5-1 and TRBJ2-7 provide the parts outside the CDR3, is KAGVTQTPRYLIKTRGQQVTLSCSPISGHRSVSWYQQTPGQGLQFLFEYFSETQRNKGNFPGRFSGRQFSNSRSEMNVSTLELGDSALYLCASSLRLAGGQVSYEQYFGPGTRLTVT.

CDR3 region: CASTSGANNEQFF. The DNA of the CDR3 is TGTGCCAGCACCTCGGGGGCAAACAATGAGCAGTTCTTC. V gene TRBV28 combines with J gene TRBJ2-1, with D tentatively TRBD1 or TRBD2 (6 bases each). Between the trimmed V and J ends, which lost 7 bases and 5 bases, there was a span of 12 bases. The length of the CDR3 is 13 residues. The germline V gene has CDR1 MDHEN and CDR2 SYDVKM. The full variable domain, completed using reference TRBV28 and TRBJ2-1, is DVKVTQSSRYLVKRTGEKVFLECVQDMDHENMFWYRQDPGLGLRLIYFSYDVKMKEKGDIPEGYSVSREKKERFSLILESASTNQTSMYLCASTSGANNEQFFGPGTRLTVL.

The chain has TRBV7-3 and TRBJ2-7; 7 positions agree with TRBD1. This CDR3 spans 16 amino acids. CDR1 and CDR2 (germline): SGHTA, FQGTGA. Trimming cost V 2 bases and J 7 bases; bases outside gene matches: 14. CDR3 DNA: TGTGCCAGCAGCTTAGTGGGGGCGGCCCAACAGGGGGAGCAGTACTTC. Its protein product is CASSLVGAAQQGEQYF.

CDR3 loop: CASSSPQDVGTEAFF. CDR3 in DNA: TGTGCCAGCAGTTCCCCACAGGATGTAGGCACTGAAGCTTTCTTT. The chain recombines TRBV28 with TRBJ1-1; maybe TRBD1 (5 bases). This CDR3 spans 15 amino acids. The V gene's germline CDR1 is MDHEN and CDR2 SYDVKM. V lost 4 bases, J lost 4 bases, and 16 bases lay in between.